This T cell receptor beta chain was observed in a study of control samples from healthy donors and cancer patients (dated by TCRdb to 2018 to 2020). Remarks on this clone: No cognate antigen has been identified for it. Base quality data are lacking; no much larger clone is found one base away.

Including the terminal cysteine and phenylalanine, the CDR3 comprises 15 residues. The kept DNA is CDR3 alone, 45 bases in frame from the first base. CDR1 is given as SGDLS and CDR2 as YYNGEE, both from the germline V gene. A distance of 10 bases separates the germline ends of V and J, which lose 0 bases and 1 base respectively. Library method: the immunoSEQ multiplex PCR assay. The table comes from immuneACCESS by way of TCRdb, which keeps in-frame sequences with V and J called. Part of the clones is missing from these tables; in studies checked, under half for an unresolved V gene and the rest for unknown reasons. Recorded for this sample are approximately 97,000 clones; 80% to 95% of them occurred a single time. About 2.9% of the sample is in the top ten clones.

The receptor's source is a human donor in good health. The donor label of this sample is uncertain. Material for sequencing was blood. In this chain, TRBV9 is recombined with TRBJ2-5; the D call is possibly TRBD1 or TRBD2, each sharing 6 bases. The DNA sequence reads TGTGCCAGCAGCGTAGAGGGGGGAATCCAAGAGACCCAGTACTTC. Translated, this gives CASSVEGGIQETQYF.